This TCR beta chain originates from a study of T cells after posttransplantation cyclophosphamide listed by TCRdb under 2016. Describing the broader study: T cell repertoire reconstitution was tracked by TRB sequencing after myeloablative bone marrow transplantation in which posttransplantation cyclophosphamide was used as GVHD prophylaxis. Antigen receptor sequencing was done on samples from some 40 PTCy-treated patients and from roughly 17 related bone marrow donors of those patients. In 3 patients, up to about 3 additional blood samples taken between 2 and 5.2 years after transplant also underwent TRB sequencing, as did pretransplant blood from a handful of patients. Public TRB sequences were compared against a database of over 3,500 sequences linked to responses to pathogens, tumor antigens, self-antigens and alloantigens. Because TRA and TRB clonality correlated tightly in 9 samples, later TCR analyses were limited to TRB. Blood from all 35 or so PTCy patients with 1-year posttransplant specimens was subjected to TRB sequencing. Summary of the overall study and its limitations: The TRB repertoires of T cells infiltrating skin or GI tract showed only limited overlap with the TRB repertoires of T cells in blood. Across the 45 or so patients, TRB clonality was highly associated with recipient CMV seropositivity and CMV reactivation, and diversity with PTCy was similar to that in the CNI/methotrexate controls. Donor-recipient similarity was low at 1-2 months but rose over the first year, and later blood repertoires were often dominated by donor CD8+ memory clones.

In regard to this clone: Its antigen remains undetermined. Base-call qualities are not available, and no considerably larger clone is one nucleotide away.

On the day of marrow donation, related bone marrow donors gave peripheral blood samples. Peripheral blood and bone marrow mononuclear cells were isolated by Ficoll-Hypaque density centrifugation and were cryopreserved. Genomic DNA was used for TRB sequencing, which was performed with the immunoSEQ assay at survey resolution or with the hsTCRB kit. The paper's processing steps were these. Initial read processing used immunoSEQ software, and repertoire analyses used the LymphoSeq R package. For each TRB dataset, clonality was calculated as 1 minus normalized Shannon entropy, and the Gini coefficient was computed as well. To infer phenotypes in unsorted samples, TRB sequences from sorted subsets of the recipient or donor were mapped onto unsorted samples from the same recipient. Held by TCRdb, this immuneACCESS table contains in-frame sequences only and omits some clones. Under half of the omission traces to an unresolved V gene where checked; the cause of the rest is unknown. The V and J calls and the clone size are those of that table, but D and trimming were determined from the DNA. Across this sample there are 45,000 to 65,000 clones, with 90% to 95% seen only once. Of the sample, roughly 3.1% falls within the top ten clones.

The CDR3 runs 16 amino acids, cysteine and phenylalanine included. Only CDR3 DNA is held: 48 bases, read in frame from base 1. V lost 1 base and J lost 6 bases, and the count of bases not matched to a germline gene is 10. Based on the germline V gene, the CDR1 and CDR2 sequences are MNHNS and SASEGT. Sequencing was carried out using PBMCs. The sequence derives from a young woman in good health and a related stem cell transplant donor. Here the chain combines TRBV6-1 and TRBJ2-3, and 7 bases in between align with TRBD2. The DNA is as follows: TGTGCCAGCAGTGAAGTCGGGGAGGGCGCGAGGGATACGCAGTATTTT. The translation is CASSEVGEGARDTQYF.